The entry below describes one T cell receptor beta chain. Which antigen it targets is not known. Base quality data are lacking; no much larger clone is found one base away. The CDR3, from cysteine to phenylalanine, totals 13 residues. The retained sequence is limited to the CDR3, 39 bases, with the frame set at the first base. In the germline V gene, CDR1 corresponds to MNHEY and CDR2 to SVGEGT. Deletion took 6 bases off V and 5 bases off J, with a span of 11 bases between the germline ends. The record originates from a study of CD8 T cells in ankylosing spondylitis (dated by TCRdb to between 2016 and 2019). For the study in its entirety: To find TCR variants linked to disease, the study profiled T cell receptor beta repertoires in ankylosing spondylitis patients and healthy donors. The full study cohort comprised about 24 ankylosing spondylitis patients and roughly 110 healthy donors. Peripheral blood was sampled, and synovial fluid was additionally collected from ankylosing spondylitis patients.

Data came from an Illumina HiSeq 2500. Quantitative 5'-RACE with molecular barcodes was the method used to prepare the TCR beta libraries. As for the authors' bioinformatics: A new computational method based on a probabilistic model of VDJ rearrangement was used to identify disease-linked TCR variants. TCRdb reanalyzed the raw reads on its own, using fastp at Q25 for trimming and MiXCR for clone calling, and kept in-frame beta chains. When rows share a CDR3 protein, they turn into one entry using the most common DNA and genes. The V and J calls follow TCRdb's processing rather than the paper's. Across this sample there are around 770,000 distinct CDR3 sequences, with about 10% seen only once. In total, the top ten clones hold about 0.5% of the sample. Broader findings and caveats from the paper: According to the report, matched synovial fluid samples from ankylosing spondylitis patients were significantly enriched for the disease-linked clones. The disease-linked clones showed a CD8+ phenotype and occurred at relatively low frequencies in peripheral blood. A TCR beta motif made up of about eight highly homologous amino acid variants appeared to be characteristic of blood from ankylosing spondylitis patients. Some motif variants were previously reported in synovial fluid and blood of reactive arthritis patients, suggesting common disease-initiation mechanisms.

The sequenced material came from blood, either unsorted or a sorted T cell fraction (not recorded which). The TCR originated in a male donor with ankylosing spondylitis. The chain couples TRBV6-2 or TRBV6-3 to TRBJ1-5, and perhaps TRBD1 as D gene, on 5 matching bases. For the CDR3, the sequence is CASSLRVYQPQHF. The sequence in DNA is TGTGCCAGCAGCCTCAGGGTATATCAGCCCCAGCATTTT.